The source of this TCR beta chain is a study of control samples from healthy donors and cancer patients. V lost 3 bases and J lost 3, with 21 bases in between. Germline values: CDR1 DFQATT, CDR2 SNEGSKA (reference sequence). CDR3 size: 17 residues. Libraries were prepared by immunoSEQ multiplex PCR; TCRdb keeps only in-frame clonotypes and omits some of them. This repertoire shows some 100,000 clones, roughly 87% found once; its top ten account for 15% to 20%. The chain recombines TRBV20-1 with TRBJ1-3; perhaps TRBD1 as D (6 bases). Input material: blood. The TCR was taken from a woman between 50 and 59 years old in good health. This chain's CDR3 is CSASSFGQIFFGNTIYF. Written as DNA, the CDR3 is TGCAGTGCTAGTTCCTTCGGACAGATTTTTTTTGGAAACACCATATATTTT.